The next 11 T cell receptor beta chains were all read from a single sample in a study of human T cells and chemical hapten exposure. Time point: patch test 1, 2 weeks after DPC sensitization. Treatment given: therapeutic diphenylcyclopropenone sensitization with weekly scalp DPC. TCRdb called the RACE reads again in MiXCR, with one record for every CDR3 protein. The repertoire holds nearly 350,000 distinct CDR3 sequences, with approximately 6.9% as singletons. The material sequenced was whole blood, taken in connection with sensitization to the hapten diphenylcyclopropenone (DPC). These receptors all come from a woman aged 18-29 years with alopecia areata. Some clones in this sample may be carry-over from other donors' samples.

The chain combines TRBV2 with TRBJ2-7; 7 nucleotides match TRBD1. Germline values: CDR1 SNHLY, CDR2 FYNNEI. The trim removed 8 bases at V and 3 bases at J, leaving 1 base unmatched. CDR3 size: 11 residues. CDR3 nucleotide sequence: TGTGCCAGCGGGGACAGCTACGAGCAGTACTTC. Its protein is CASGDSYEQYF.

This clonotype was seen many times. The V gene is TRBV5-6, the J gene TRBJ1-2; 7 positions agree with TRBD1. The CDR3 is made up of 13 amino acids. V was clipped by 4 bases and J by 4 bases; unmatched bases: 4. The germline gives CDR1 SGHDT, CDR2 YYEEEE. DNA of the CDR3: TGTGCCAGCAGCACAGGGGTCGGCTATGGCTACACCTTC. Translated: CASSTGVGYGYTF.

There are many counts of this clonotype. J is TRBJ2-2 and V is TRBV29-1; D is possibly TRBD1 or TRBD2 (5 bases each). In germline, CDR1 is SQVTM, CDR2 ANQGSEA. This CDR3 has 14 amino acids. V was cut by 3 bases and J by 6 bases, with 14 bases left in between. CDR3 DNA: TGCAGCGTTGATACTCGGGGCAGGGCCGGGGAGCTGTTTTTT. It encodes CSVDTRGRAGELFF.

This clonotype was seen ten or more times. V gene TRBV10-3 combines with J gene TRBJ2-3; D uncertain. This CDR3 is built from 15 residues. Germline-derived CDR1 and CDR2 are ENHRY and SYGVKD. The V end was cut by 0 bases, the J end by 4 bases, with 11 bases between. The CDR3 loop is CAISESQVLADTQYF. The CDR3 region has the DNA TGTGCCATCAGTGAGTCGCAGGTTCTGGCAGATACGCAGTATTTT.

V is TRBV3-1 and J is TRBJ2-4; perhaps TRBD1 as D (5 bases). Germline lookup yields CDR1 LGHDT and CDR2 YNNKEL (reference sequence). The CDR3 contains 12 residues. Trimming removed 4 bases at V and 10 bases at J, with 11 bases between. The chain's CDR3 is CASSLGDGIQYF. CDR3 nucleotides: TGTGCCAGCAGCCTAGGGGATGGAATTCAGTACTTC.

This clonotype appeared a few times. This chain links TRBV18 with TRBJ2-3; a weak D match, TRBD1 (5 bases). V was clipped by 2 bases and J by 4 bases, with 13 bases between them. CDR3 length: 15 amino acids. Germline values: CDR1 KGHSH, CDR2 LQKENI. For the CDR3, the DNA is TGTGCCAGCTCACCAGGAATCCAGGGCGCAGATACGCAGTATTTT. Translated, it gives CASSPGIQGADTQYF.

This clonotype was seen a few times. This chain links TRBV6-2 or TRBV6-3 with TRBJ2-1; 9 nucleotides line up with TRBD2. This CDR3 comprises 13 residues. The V and J ends lost 11 bases and 7 bases, in that order; junction bases with no gene match: 9. Germline CDR1 is MNHEY and CDR2 is SVGEGT. The DNA of the CDR3 is TGTGCCGTCCGACTAGCGGTGGGAAATGAGCAGTTCTTC. Encoded protein: CAVRLAVGNEQFF.

This clonotype appeared many times. V is TRBV7-2 and J is TRBJ2-3; D not resolved. Germline values: CDR1 SGHTA, CDR2 FQGNSA. Trimming left V 5 bases short and J 6 bases short, with 15 bases between. The CDR3 spans 14 residues. CDR3 DNA sequence: TGTGCCAGCAGCCCCTTTTCCCCCGTGGATACGCAGTATTTT. Translating gives CASSPFSPVDTQYF.

This clonotype was counted a few times. This chain joins TRBV4-2 and TRBJ2-3; 10 bases are a match to TRBD1. V shed 0 bases and J 4 bases; nucleotides not matched to a gene: 1. The germline V gene has CDR1 LGHNA and CDR2 YNFKEQ. This CDR3 region has 15 residues. Here the CDR3 reads CASSQEGTGADTQYF. The CDR3 DNA reads as TGTGCCAGCAGCCAAGAAGGGACAGGGGCAGATACGCAGTATTTT.

This clonotype was picked up a small number of times. The rearrangement joins TRBV12-5 to TRBJ2-7; D gene ambiguous. The CDR3 length is 13 residues. V was shortened by 2 bases and J by 2 bases, with 7 bases between the two germline ends. The germline CDR1 and CDR2 sequences are LGHNT and FRNRAP. CDR3 nucleotide sequence: TGTGCTAGTGGTTTGTTGGAAACCTACGAGCAGTACTTC. Its translation: CASGLLETYEQYF.

This clonotype was counted ten times or more. This chain joins TRBV28 and TRBJ1-1; possibly TRBD1 for D (6 bases). Germline loops: CDR1 MDHEN, CDR2 SYDVKM. The CDR3 extends over 15 amino acids. The ends were cut back, 3 bases at V and 1 base at J, with 12 bases in the middle. CDR3 DNA: TGTGCCAGCAGTTTCCTTCAGGGGACGAACACTGAAGCTTTCTTT. Protein: CASSFLQGTNTEAFF.